These 9 T cell receptor beta chains came from one sample sequenced in a study of blood T cells in healthy people across ages. For the second PCR, which ran for about 7 to 11 cycles, a sample-barcoded 5' primer and a J-beta primer mix were used. MiXCR, run by TCRdb on the 5' RACE reads, gives a single entry per CDR3 protein. The sample consists of around 2 million distinct CDR3 sequences, around 40% of them appearing once. The sample was blood. These receptors originate from a human donor in good health.

The CDR3 sequence: CASSPDRTPYNEQFF. CDR3 nucleotide sequence: TGCGCCAGCAGCCCGGACCGCACTCCATACAATGAGCAGTTCTTC. The chain carries TRBV5-1 and TRBJ2-1; D unclear. Trimming cost V 4 bases and J 4 bases, with 15 bases left between them. Per the germline V gene, CDR1 is SGHRS and CDR2 is YFSETQ. This CDR3 is built from 15 residues.

This clonotype was detected a few times. V gene TRBV20-1 combines with J gene TRBJ1-5; D not certain. Trimming shortened V by 2 bases and J by 1 base, and 9 bases separated the two germline ends. There are 14 residues in the CDR3. Germline assignment: CDR1 DFQATT and CDR2 SNEGSKA (reference sequence). The CDR3 reads CSARPGFSNQPQHF. The CDR3 nucleotides read TGCAGTGCTAGACCGGGATTCAGCAATCAGCCCCAGCATTTT.

V gene TRBV9 combines with J gene TRBJ2-1; the D is unclear. Trimming took off 0 bases at V and 5 bases at J, with 9 bases between the two ends. The CDR3 loop spans 14 amino acids. CDR1 SGDLS and CDR2 YYNGEE come from the germline V gene. Written as DNA, the CDR3 is TGTGCCAGCAGCGTAGTTCCCAGGAACAATGAGCAGTTCTTC. Translated, it gives CASSVVPRNNEQFF.

The chain combines TRBV9 with TRBJ2-3; D might be TRBD1 (6 bases). Trimming took off 0 bases at V and 5 bases at J, with 16 bases between the two ends. CDR1 and CDR2 (germline): SGDLS, YYNGEE. The CDR3 runs to 16 residues. This CDR3 reads CASSVDGDNSLDTQYF. As DNA, the CDR3 is TGTGCCAGCAGCGTAGATGGGGACAACTCTTTAGATACGCAGTATTTT.

The V gene is TRBV5-4, the J gene TRBJ2-6, with 8 bases aligning to TRBD1. Germline CDR1 reads SGHNT; CDR2 reads YYREEE (reference sequence). With 10 bases clipped from V and 7 bases from J, the junction kept 7 bases outside the gene matches. The CDR3 totals 13 residues. As DNA, the CDR3 is TGTGCCGTGAGGACAGGGCGCGCCAACGTCCTGACTTTC. It specifies CAVRTGRANVLTF.

J is TRBJ2-3 and V is TRBV29-1, with TRBD2 matching over 14 bases. Trimming removed 6 bases from V and 2 bases from J; junction bases left unmatched: 4. Germline V gives CDR1 SQVTM, CDR2 ANQGSEA. CDR3 size: 15 residues. DNA for the CDR3: TGCAGCGTCGGACTAGCGGGGGGCATCACAGATACGCAGTATTTT. Translated: CSVGLAGGITDTQYF.

This clonotype came up a few times. The rearrangement uses TRBV9 and TRBJ1-6; D is ambiguous. Germline V gene sequence: CDR1 SGDLS, CDR2 YYNGEE. This CDR3 has 14 amino acids. V shed 0 bases and J shed 3 bases, with 4 bases lying between them. CDR3 sequence (DNA): TGTGCCAGCAGCGTAGAGGGCTATAATTCACCCCTCCACTTT. This translates into CASSVEGYNSPLHF.

This clonotype was seen at least ten times. The chain carries TRBV29-1 and TRBJ2-7; D perhaps matches TRBD2 (6 bases). The CDR3 covers 15 residues. Trimming removed 5 bases at V and 1 base at J, with 18 bases between. The germline V gene encodes CDR1 SQVTM and CDR2 ANQGSEA. In nucleotides, the CDR3 is TGCAGCGTTCAAACGGGTTTCGGGGGATCCTACGAGCAGTACTTC. This encodes CSVQTGFGGSYEQYF.

The chain has TRBV20-1 and TRBJ1-2, with D possibly TRBD1 on 5 matching bases. The length of the CDR3 is 11 residues. CDR1 DFQATT and CDR2 SNEGSKA come from the germline V gene (reference sequence). Trimming removed 7 bases at V and 6 bases at J, with 12 bases between. The CDR3 DNA follows: TGCAGTGTGTGGGGCCGGGATGGCTACACCTTC. Translating it yields CSVWGRDGYTF.